Listed here is a single T cell receptor (beta chain). Original methodology: Estimates of nucleated cell counts were drawn from the amplification of reference gene primers. Sequencing used immunoSEQ multiplex PCR; TCRdb keeps in-frame clones, though not all of them. The V and J calls and clone size are taken from that table; D and trimming were inferred from the DNA. Altogether about 140,000 clones are present, over 75% being singletons, with the ten largest covering roughly 5.3%. The data were taken from a study of blood T cell repertoires in COVID-19. Turning to the study itself: Spain, Italy and the United States supplied samples that represented acute and convalescent COVID-19. Sources were T cells, B-cell-depleted T cells, or PBMCs; the material itself was cDNA or gDNA.

The clonotype originates from a woman aged 45-65 years with acute or convalescent COVID-19. The sample comprised peripheral blood.

DNA of the CDR3: TGCGCCAGCAGCTTGGTGGCAGGCAATCAGCCCCAGCATTTT. This gives the protein CASSLVAGNQPQHF. The chain combines TRBV5-1 with TRBJ1-5, with D unclear. CDR1 and CDR2 from the germline V gene are SGHRS and YFSETQ. With 0 bases removed from V and 2 bases from J, the gap between germline ends came to 6 bases. This CDR3 has 14 residues.